This entry features one T cell receptor beta chain sequence. What it recognizes is unknown. Germline CDR1 MGHRA, CDR2 YSYEKL. V was clipped by 4 bases and J by 0 bases, with 10 bases between them. CDR3 length: 15 residues. The sample originates from a study of cytomegalovirus exposure and HLA in healthy donors. The study's findings and limits: Some public TCRs appeared in many individuals, while most sequences were rare. In the 130 or so validation repertoires, approximately 94% of cluster scores exceeded 0, per a later analysis.

This table comes from immunoSEQ multiplex PCR, and its TCRdb copy is limited to in-frame clones, with some not included. Of roughly 190,000 clones listed, around 86% are singletons. This sequence joins TRBV4-1 and TRBJ2-1; tentatively, D is TRBD1 or TRBD2 (5 bases each). The receptor was isolated from a man aged 25 to 40 in good health and CMV-seropositive. The specimen was PBMCs. The CDR3 DNA reads TGCGCCAGCAGCCGGGACGATGACTCCTACAATGAGCAGTTCTTC. Translating it yields CASSRDDDSYNEQFF.